By sample share, the clone carrying this TCR beta chain is medium-sized. Each CDR3 protein is one row after TCRdb ran MiXCR on the multiplex PCR reads. The sample has 800 to 1,000 distinct CDR3 sequences, about 8.4% seen once. Sequences were obtained from naive CD4+ T cells sorted from blood. Subset given: naive CD4+ T cells, CD4+CD45RA+CD25-. The sequence came from a female donor with breast cancer.

The DNA for the CDR3 is TGTGCCAGCGGGGCGCAGTCGTATGGCTACACCTTC. Its translation is CASGAQSYGYTF. V usage is TRBV12-3 or TRBV12-4 and J usage is TRBJ1-2; D perhaps matches TRBD1 (5 bases). This CDR3 contains 12 residues. Trimming cost V 8 bases and J 5 bases, with 12 bases left between them.